Each of the 6 T cell receptor beta chains below was sequenced from the same sample in a study of vaccination and CD4 T cells after COVID-19. Scientists ran DNA taken from cultured CD4+ T cells through the Oncomine TCR Beta short-read assay for sequencing. TCRdb itself ran the PCR reads through MiXCR, one entry per CDR3 protein. The table records 4,500 or so distinct CDR3 sequences, under 60% of them present only once. Their recognized antigens are unknown. Treatment given: approximately 9-day PBMC culture with coronavirus spike peptide pools or control peptides (ViraFEST assay). The sequencing input was CD4+ T cells from blood, cultured in vitro. All receptors come from a human donor who had recovered from COVID-19.

This clonotype was counted a few times. V usage is TRBV20-1 and J usage is TRBJ1-1; D not certain. The V end lost 0 bases, the J end lost 10 bases, and 12 bases lay between the germline ends. The CDR3 contains 12 residues. CDR1 is DFQATT, CDR2 SNEGSKA, per germline (reference sequence). This chain's CDR3 is CSARDGRLGAFF. DNA for the CDR3: TGCAGTGCTAGAGATGGGCGACTAGGAGCTTTCTTT.

V and J are TRBV6-1 and TRBJ2-2; TRBD1 agrees at 10 bases. This CDR3 has 15 residues. Germline CDR1 MNHNS, CDR2 SASEGT. The junction had 7 bases not matched to a gene; V was cut back by 6 bases and J by 6 bases. In DNA form, the CDR3 reads TGTGCCAGCAGAGCGGGACAGGGGTCTCCCGGGGAGCTGTTTTTT. Translation: CASRAGQGSPGELFF.

The chain uses TRBV10-3 and TRBJ2-5, with unresolved D. The CDR3 length is 14 residues. V lost 3 bases and J lost 5, with 13 bases in between. CDR1 ENHRY and CDR2 SYGVKD come from the germline V gene. The CDR3 loop reads CAISDPAIRETQYF. The DNA of the CDR3 is TGTGCCATCAGTGACCCGGCTATTAGGGAGACCCAGTACTTC.

The rearrangement joins TRBV6-2 or TRBV6-3 to TRBJ2-7; 9 bases map to TRBD1. The CDR3 contains 14 residues. The J segment lost 4 bases and the V segment lost 8 bases, leaving 9 bases of the junction unmatched. Looked up from germline, CDR1 is MNHEY and CDR2 is SVGEGT. Here the CDR3 reads CASAKTTGGYEQYF. The CDR3 bases are TGTGCCAGCGCTAAGACGACAGGGGGGTACGAGCAGTACTTC.

This clonotype has just a few counts. CDR3 nucleotides: TGTGCCAGCAGGCGGGGGGGGCAGGGTGAATCCTCTGGAAACACCATATATTTT. Its protein is CASRRGGQGESSGNTIYF. The chain is built from TRBV7-6 and TRBJ1-3; TRBD1 might be the D (6 bases). CDR1 is SGHVS and CDR2 is FNYEAQ in the germline V gene. Trimming took off 6 bases at V and 0 bases at J, with 21 bases between the two ends. CDR3 length: 18 residues.

In this sample, this clonotype turned up a few times. V and J are TRBV20-1 and TRBJ1-1, with D possibly TRBD1 on 5 matching bases. V lost 2 bases and J lost 1, with 8 bases in between. Germline V lookup: CDR1 DFQATT, CDR2 SNEGSKA (reference sequence). The CDR3 is made up of 13 amino acids. The CDR3 sequence is CSARQDTNTEAFF. CDR3 DNA: TGCAGTGCTAGACAGGACACGAACACTGAAGCTTTCTTT.